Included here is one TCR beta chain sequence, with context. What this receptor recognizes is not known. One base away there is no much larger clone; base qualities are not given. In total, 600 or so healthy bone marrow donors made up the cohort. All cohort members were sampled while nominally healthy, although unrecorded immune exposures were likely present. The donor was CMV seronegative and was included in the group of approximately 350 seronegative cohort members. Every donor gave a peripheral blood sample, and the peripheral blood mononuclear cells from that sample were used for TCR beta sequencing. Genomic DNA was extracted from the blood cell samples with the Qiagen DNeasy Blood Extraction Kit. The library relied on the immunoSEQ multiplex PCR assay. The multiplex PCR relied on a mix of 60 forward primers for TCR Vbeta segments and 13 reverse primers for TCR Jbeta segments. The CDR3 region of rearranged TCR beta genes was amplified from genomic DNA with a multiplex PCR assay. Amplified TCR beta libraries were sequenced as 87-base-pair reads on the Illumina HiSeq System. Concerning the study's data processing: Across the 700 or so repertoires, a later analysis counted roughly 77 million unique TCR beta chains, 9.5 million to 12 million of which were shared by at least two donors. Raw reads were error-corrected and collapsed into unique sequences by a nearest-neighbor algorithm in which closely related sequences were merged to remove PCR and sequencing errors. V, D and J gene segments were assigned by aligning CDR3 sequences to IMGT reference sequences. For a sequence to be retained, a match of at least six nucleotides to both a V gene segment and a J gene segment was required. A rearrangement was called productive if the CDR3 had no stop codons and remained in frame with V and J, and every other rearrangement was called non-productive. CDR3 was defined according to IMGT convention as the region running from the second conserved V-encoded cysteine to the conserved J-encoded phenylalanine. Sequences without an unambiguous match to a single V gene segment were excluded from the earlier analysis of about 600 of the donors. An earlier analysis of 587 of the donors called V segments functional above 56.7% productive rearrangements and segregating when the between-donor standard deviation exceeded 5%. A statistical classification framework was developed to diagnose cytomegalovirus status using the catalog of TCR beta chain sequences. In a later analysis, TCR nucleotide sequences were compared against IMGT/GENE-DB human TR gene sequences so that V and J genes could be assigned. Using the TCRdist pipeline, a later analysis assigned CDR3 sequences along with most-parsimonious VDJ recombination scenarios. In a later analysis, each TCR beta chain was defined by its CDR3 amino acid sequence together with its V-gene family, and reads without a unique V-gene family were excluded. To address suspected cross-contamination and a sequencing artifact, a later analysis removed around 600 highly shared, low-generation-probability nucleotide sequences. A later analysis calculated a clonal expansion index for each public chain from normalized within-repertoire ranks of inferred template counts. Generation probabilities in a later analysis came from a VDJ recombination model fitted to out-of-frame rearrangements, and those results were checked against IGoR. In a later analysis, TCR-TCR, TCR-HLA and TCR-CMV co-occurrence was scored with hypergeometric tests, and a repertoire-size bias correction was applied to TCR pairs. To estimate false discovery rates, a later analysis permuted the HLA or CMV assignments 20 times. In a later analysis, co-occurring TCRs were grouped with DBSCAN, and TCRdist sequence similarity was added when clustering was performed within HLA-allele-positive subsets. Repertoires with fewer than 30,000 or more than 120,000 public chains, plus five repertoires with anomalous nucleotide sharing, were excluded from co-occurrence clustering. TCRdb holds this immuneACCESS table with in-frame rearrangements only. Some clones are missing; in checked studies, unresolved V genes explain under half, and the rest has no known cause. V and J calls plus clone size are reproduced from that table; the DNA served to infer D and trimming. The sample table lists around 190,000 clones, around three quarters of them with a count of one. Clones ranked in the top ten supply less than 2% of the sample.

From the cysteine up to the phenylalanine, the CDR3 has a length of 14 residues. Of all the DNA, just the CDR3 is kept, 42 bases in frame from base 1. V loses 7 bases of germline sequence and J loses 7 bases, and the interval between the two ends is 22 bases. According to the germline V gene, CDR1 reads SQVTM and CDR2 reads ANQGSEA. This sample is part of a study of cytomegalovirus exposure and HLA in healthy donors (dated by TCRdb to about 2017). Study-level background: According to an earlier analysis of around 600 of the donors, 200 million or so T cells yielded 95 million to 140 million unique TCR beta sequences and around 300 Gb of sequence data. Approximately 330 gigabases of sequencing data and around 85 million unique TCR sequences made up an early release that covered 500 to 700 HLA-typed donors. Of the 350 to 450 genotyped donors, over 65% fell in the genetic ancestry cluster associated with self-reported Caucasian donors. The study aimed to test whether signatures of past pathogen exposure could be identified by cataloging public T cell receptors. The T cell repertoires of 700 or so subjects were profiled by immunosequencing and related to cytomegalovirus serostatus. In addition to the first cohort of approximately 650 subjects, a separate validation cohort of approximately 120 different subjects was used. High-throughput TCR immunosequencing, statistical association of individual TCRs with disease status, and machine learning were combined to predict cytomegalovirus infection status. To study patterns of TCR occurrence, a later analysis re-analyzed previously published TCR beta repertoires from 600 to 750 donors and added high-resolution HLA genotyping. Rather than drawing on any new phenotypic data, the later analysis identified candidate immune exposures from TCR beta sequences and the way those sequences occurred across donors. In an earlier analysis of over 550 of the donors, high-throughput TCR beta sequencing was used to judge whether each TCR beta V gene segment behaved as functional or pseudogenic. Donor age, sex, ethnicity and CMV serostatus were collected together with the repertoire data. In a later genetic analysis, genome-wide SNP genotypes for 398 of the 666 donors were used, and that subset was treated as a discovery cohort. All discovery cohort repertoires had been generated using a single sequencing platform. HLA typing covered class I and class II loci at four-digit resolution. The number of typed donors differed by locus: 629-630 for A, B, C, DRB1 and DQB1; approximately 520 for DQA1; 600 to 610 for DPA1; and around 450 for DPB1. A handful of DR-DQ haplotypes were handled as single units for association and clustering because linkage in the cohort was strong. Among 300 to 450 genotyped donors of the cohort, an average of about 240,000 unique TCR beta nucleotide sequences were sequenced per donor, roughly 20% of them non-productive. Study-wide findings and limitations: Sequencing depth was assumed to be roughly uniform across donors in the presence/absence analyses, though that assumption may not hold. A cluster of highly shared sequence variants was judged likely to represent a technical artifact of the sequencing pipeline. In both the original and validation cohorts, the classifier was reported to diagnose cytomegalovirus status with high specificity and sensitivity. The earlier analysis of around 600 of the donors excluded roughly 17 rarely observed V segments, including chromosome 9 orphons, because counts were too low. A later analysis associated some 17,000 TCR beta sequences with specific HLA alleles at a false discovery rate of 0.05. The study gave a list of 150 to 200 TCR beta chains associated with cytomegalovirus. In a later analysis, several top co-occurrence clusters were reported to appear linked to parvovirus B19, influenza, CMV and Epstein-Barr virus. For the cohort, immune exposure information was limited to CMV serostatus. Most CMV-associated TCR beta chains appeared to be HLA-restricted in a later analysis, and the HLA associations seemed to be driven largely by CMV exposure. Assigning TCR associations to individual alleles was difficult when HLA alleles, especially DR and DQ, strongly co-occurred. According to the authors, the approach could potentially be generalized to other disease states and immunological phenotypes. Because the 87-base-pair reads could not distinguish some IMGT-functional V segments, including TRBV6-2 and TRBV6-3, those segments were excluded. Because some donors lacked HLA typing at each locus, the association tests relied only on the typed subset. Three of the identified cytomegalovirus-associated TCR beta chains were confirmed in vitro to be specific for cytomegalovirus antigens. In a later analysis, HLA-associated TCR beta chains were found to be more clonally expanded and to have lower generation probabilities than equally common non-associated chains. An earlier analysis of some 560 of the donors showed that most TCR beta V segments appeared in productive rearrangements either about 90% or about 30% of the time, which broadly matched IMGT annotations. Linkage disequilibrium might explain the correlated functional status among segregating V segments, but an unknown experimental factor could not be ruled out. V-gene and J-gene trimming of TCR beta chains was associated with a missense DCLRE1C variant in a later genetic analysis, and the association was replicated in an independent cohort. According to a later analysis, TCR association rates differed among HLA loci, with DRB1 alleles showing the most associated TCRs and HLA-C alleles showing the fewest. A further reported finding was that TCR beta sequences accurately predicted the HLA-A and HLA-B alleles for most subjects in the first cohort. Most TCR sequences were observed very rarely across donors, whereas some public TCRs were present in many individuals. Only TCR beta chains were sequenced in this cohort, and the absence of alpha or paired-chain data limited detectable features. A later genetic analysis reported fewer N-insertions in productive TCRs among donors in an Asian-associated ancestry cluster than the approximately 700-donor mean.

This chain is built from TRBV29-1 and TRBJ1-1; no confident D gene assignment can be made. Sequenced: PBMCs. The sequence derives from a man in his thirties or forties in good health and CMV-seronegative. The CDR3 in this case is CSAGLDVHEGEAFF. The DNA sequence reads TGCAGCGCGGGATTAGACGTCCATGAGGGTGAAGCTTTCTTT.